The 11 T cell receptor beta chains given below trace back to one sample, sequenced in a study of blood T cell repertoires in COVID-19 (dated by TCRdb to the early 2020s). Library preparation employed the immunoSEQ multiplex PCR assay. As stored in TCRdb, this immuneACCESS dataset retains in-frame rearrangements with V and J assigned. A fraction of the clones does not appear; measured against another copy, unresolved V genes explain less than half of the discrepancy, and the remainder lacks a known reason. The sample has 350,000 to 550,000 clones on record, approximately 90% of them singletons. The top ten clones comprise 1% to 1.3% of the sample. What was sequenced was PBMCs or T cells enriched from blood (not recorded which). These receptors originate from a man aged 30 to 39 who had recovered from COVID-19.

The chain combines TRBV2 with TRBJ2-1; D not resolved. CDR1 SNHLY and CDR2 FYNNEI come from the germline V gene. Trimming shortened V by 8 bases and J by 13 bases, and 21 bases separated the two germline ends. This CDR3 region has 13 residues. The CDR3 sequence is CASSRSLPNFQFF. CDR3 coding DNA: TGTGCCAGCTCACGCTCCCTGCCCAACTTTCAGTTCTTC.

The chain has TRBV28 and TRBJ2-7, with D possibly TRBD2 on 5 matching bases. V lost 5 bases, J lost 2 bases, and 13 bases lay in between. The CDR3 spans 14 residues. Germline CDR1 reads MDHEN; CDR2 reads SYDVKM. The CDR3 DNA is TGTGCCAGCAGTCCACGGACGGGGACCTACGAGCAGTACTTC. Residues: CASSPRTGTYEQYF. Looking up the rest from reference TRBV28 and TRBJ2-7 gives the full variable domain: DVKVTQSSRYLVKRTGEKVFLECVQDMDHENMFWYRQDPGLGLRLIYFSYDVKMKEKGDIPEGYSVSREKKERFSLILESASTNQTSMYLCASSPRTGTYEQYFGPGTRLTVT.

The rearrangement uses TRBV5-1 and TRBJ2-1; TRBD1 agrees at 7 bases. V dropped 2 bases and J dropped 7; count of bases not matched to a gene: 3. Germline CDR1 reads SGHRS; CDR2 reads YFSETQ. CDR3 length equals 13 residues. The CDR3 DNA sequence: TGCGCCAGCAGCTTAGCGACAGGGAATGAGCAGTTCTTC. Its protein product is CASSLATGNEQFF.

The chain links TRBV28 to TRBJ1-1, with D perhaps matching TRBD1 (6 bases). Germline V gene sequence: CDR1 MDHEN, CDR2 SYDVKM. CDR3 length: 15 amino acids. Trimming cost V 3 bases and J 2 bases, with 13 bases left between them. For the CDR3, the DNA is TGTGCCAGCAGTTTGCTAACGGGGGGCAACACTGAAGCTTTCTTT. This gives the protein CASSLLTGGNTEAFF.

This chain uses TRBV27 with TRBJ2-1, with D possibly being TRBD2 (5 bases). The CDR3 loop spans 14 amino acids. The germline CDR1 and CDR2 sequences are MNHEY and SMNVEV (reference sequence). Between the trimmed V and J ends, which lost 7 bases and 0 bases, there was a span of 10 bases. Here the CDR3 reads CASTGISSYNEQFF. The CDR3 region has the DNA TGTGCCAGCACCGGGATCAGCTCCTACAATGAGCAGTTCTTC.

The chain couples TRBV3-1 (or the pseudogene TRBV3-2) to TRBJ2-2; 9 nucleotides align to TRBD1. CDR3 length equals 16 residues. CDR1 and CDR2 (germline): LGHDT, YNNKEL (reference sequence). Germline trimming cut 7 bases from V and 2 bases from J; bases unmatched to any gene: 8. The CDR3 region is CASTTRQGVNTGELFF. The CDR3 nucleotides are TGTGCCAGCACTACCAGACAGGGGGTAAACACCGGGGAGCTGTTTTTT.

The chain combines TRBV7-6 with TRBJ1-6, with no clear D. The length of the CDR3 is 14 residues. Trimming pared 8 bases from V and 7 bases from J, leaving 15 bases between. From germline, CDR1 is SGHVS and CDR2 FNYEAQ. The CDR3 sequence is CASARSGNNSPLHF. CDR3 bases: TGTGCCAGCGCGCGATCGGGGAACAATTCACCCCTCCACTTT. The full variable domain, with the rest looked up from reference TRBV7-6 and TRBJ1-6, is GAGVSQSPRYKVTKRGQDVALRCDPISGHVSLYWYRQALGQGPEFLTYFNYEAQQDKSGLPNDRFSAERPEGSISTLTIQRTEQRDSAMYRCASARSGNNSPLHFGNGTRLTVT.

This chain links TRBV3-1 (or the pseudogene TRBV3-2) with TRBJ2-1; TRBD2 matches 8 bases. This CDR3 is built from 16 residues. V lost 4 bases, J lost 7 bases, and 12 bases stayed unmatched. Per germline, CDR1 LGHDT and CDR2 YNNKEL (reference sequence). The CDR3: CASSPPSGAGENEQFF. DNA for the CDR3: TGTGCCAGCAGCCCACCCTCGGGAGCGGGAGAGAATGAGCAGTTCTTC.

This chain links TRBV24-1 with TRBJ1-5; TRBD1 matches at 8 bases. Looked up from germline, CDR1 is KGHDR and CDR2 is SFDVKD. The CDR3 loop spans 18 amino acids. J lost 3 bases, V lost 3 bases, and 12 bases had no gene match. This CDR3 is CATSDGQGIPGNNQPQHF. The CDR3 DNA follows: TGTGCCACCAGTGATGGACAGGGTATCCCCGGTAACAATCAGCCCCAGCATTTT.

V gene TRBV25-1 combines with J gene TRBJ2-3, with 8 positions matching TRBD2. CDR1 is MGHDK, CDR2 SYGVNS, per germline. The CDR3 loop spans 13 amino acids. V lost 8 bases and J lost 6; bases outside the gene matches: 7. DNA for the CDR3: TGTGCCAGCGGCCATACGGGGGGGGATACGCAGTATTTT. This translates into CASGHTGGDTQYF.

The V and J genes are TRBV18 and TRBJ1-1; TRBD1 agrees at 8 bases. CDR3 length: 15 amino acids. Unmatched junction bases numbered 4, after V lost 3 bases and J lost 1 base. Germline-derived CDR1 and CDR2 are KGHSH and LQKENI. The CDR3 loop is CASSPGQGRNTEAFF. CDR3 sequence (DNA): TGTGCCAGCTCACCTGGACAGGGTCGGAACACTGAAGCTTTCTTT. Full variable domain (remainder filled in from reference TRBV18 and TRBJ1-1): NAGVMQNPRHLVRRRGQEARLRCSPMKGHSHVYWYRQLPEEGLKFMVYLQKENIIDESGMPKERFSAEFPKEGPSILRIQQVVRGDSAAYFCASSPGQGRNTEAFFGQGTRLTVV.